This TCR beta chain stems from a study of identifying expanded T cells in peripheral blood. Whole-study results and caveats: Technical replicates showed roughly 1.2 changed clones; around two weeks 15 to 20; four weeks 19.

V gave up 5 bases and J gave up 1 base; unmatched junction bases: 8. The germline V gene encodes CDR1 SGHAT and CDR2 FQDESV (reference sequence). This CDR3 has 17 amino acids. No infections or other immune events were documented during collection. In this sample, this clone turned up once. Its antigen remains unidentified. Generated by immunoSEQ multiplex PCR, the TCRdb table keeps only in-frame clones and is missing some. The table has about 85,000 clones, approximately 90% seen once. Specimen: blood. The TCR comes from a person aged 18-70 years in good health. The V gene is TRBV11-1, the J gene TRBJ2-3, with 11 bases identical to TRBD2. CDR3 amino acids: CASSPGLAGYRTDTQYF. In nucleotides, the CDR3 is TGTGCCAGCAGCCCCGGACTAGCGGGCTATCGCACAGATACGCAGTATTTT.